These 7 T cell receptor beta chains share one sample of origin, sequenced in a study of PD-1 and CTLA-4 blockade in melanoma. Sequencing was performed with immunoSEQ multiplex PCR; in TCRdb, only in-frame clones are kept and a portion is missing. This table holds roughly 30,000 clones, about 91% found once. Sample: CD8+ T cells from peripheral blood, taken from a patient given anti-PD-1 treatment. The receptors stem from a human donor with melanoma.

The J gene is TRBJ1-1, the V gene TRBV3-1 (or the pseudogene TRBV3-2); perhaps TRBD1 as D (5 bases). The CDR3 is made up of 13 amino acids. The V end was cut by 5 bases, the J end by 10 bases, with 17 bases between. CDR1 is LGHDT and CDR2 is YNNKEL in the germline V gene (reference sequence). CDR3 residues: CASSYRDPGSAFF. The CDR3 coding sequence is TGTGCCAGCAGCTACCGGGACCCCGGCTCAGCTTTCTTT.

This clone has more than one count but fewer than ten. The chain combines TRBV7-9 with TRBJ1-3; 8 bases map to TRBD1. J was trimmed by 2 bases and V by 8 bases; bases with no gene match: 2. Germline V gene data show CDR1 as SEHNR and CDR2 as FQNEAQ (reference sequence). The CDR3 contains 13 residues. The CDR3 nucleotides read TGTGCCAGCCTGGACAGGGCTGGAAACACCATATATTTT. It yields the protein CASLDRAGNTIYF.

The gene calls are TRBV19 and TRBJ1-3; D is ambiguous. V was shortened by 7 bases and J by 2 bases, with 15 bases between the two germline ends. The CDR3 is made up of 15 amino acids. Looked up from germline, CDR1 is LNHDA and CDR2 is SQIVND (reference sequence). Here the CDR3 reads CASTSPGNTGNTIYF. The CDR3 nucleotides are TGTGCCAGTACCTCACCGGGGAATACTGGAAACACCATATATTTT.

The chain has TRBV7-9 and TRBJ2-1; 7 bases fit TRBD2. With 7 bases clipped from V and 12 bases from J, the junction kept 6 bases outside the gene matches. Per the germline V gene, CDR1 is SEHNR and CDR2 is FQNEAQ (reference sequence). The CDR3 runs to 11 residues. CDR3 loop: CASTSSGGQFF. CDR3 sequence (DNA): TGTGCCAGCACTAGTTCGGGGGGGCAGTTCTTC.

The V and J genes are TRBV7-9 and TRBJ2-3, with a tentative D call TRBD2 (6 bases). This CDR3 region has 14 residues. In germline, CDR1 is SEHNR, CDR2 FQNEAQ (reference sequence). Trimming cost V 2 bases and J 1 base, with 7 bases left between them. CDR3 DNA sequence: TGTGCCAGCAGCTTACCGGGGGGCACAGATACGCAGTATTTT. The encoded protein is CASSLPGGTDTQYF.

The V call is TRBV28, the J call TRBJ1-2, with D unclear. The CDR3 has 14 residues. Germline-derived CDR1 and CDR2 are MDHEN and SYDVKM. V lost 3 bases and J 6 bases, leaving 14 bases between the germline ends. The CDR3 nucleotides are TGTGCCAGCAGTTTCACTGTTGGGTCGGATGGCTACACCTTC. It codes for CASSFTVGSDGYTF.

This clone came up once. The genes are TRBV7-2 and TRBJ1-5, with 7 bases identical to TRBD1. The germline V gene has CDR1 SGHTA and CDR2 FQGNSA. The CDR3 length is 14 residues. V was clipped by 4 bases and J by 3 bases; unmatched bases: 3. The CDR3 region is CASSYGTDNQPQHF. The CDR3, as DNA: TGTGCCAGCAGCTACGGGACAGACAATCAGCCCCAGCATTTT.